These 4 T cell receptor beta chains were sequenced from one sample in a study of T cells in Graves' hyperthyroidism and ophthalmopathy. TCR beta CDR3 sequences were amplified from RNA transcripts. Using the HTBI primer set, a first-round RT-PCR was run on the TCR CDR3. Each CDR3 protein is one row after TCRdb ran MiXCR on the multiplex PCR reads. The table records 270,000 or so distinct CDR3 sequences, approximately 16% of them present only once. Source material: blood. Every receptor here comes from a woman in her 50s with Graves' hyperthyroidism that later progressed to Graves' ophthalmopathy.

This clonotype was picked up many times. This chain uses TRBV5-5 with TRBJ2-7; no clear D. The V end lost 1 base, the J end lost 4 bases, and 6 bases lay between the germline ends. Germline lookup yields CDR1 SGHKS and CDR2 YYEKEE (reference sequence). This CDR3 comprises 12 residues. The DNA for the CDR3 is TGTGCCAGCAGCTTGAGAGAATACGAGCAGTACTTC. Protein sequence: CASSLREYEQYF.

This clonotype was picked up many times. The V and J genes are TRBV6-1 and TRBJ2-7; possible D gene TRBD1, 5 bases. This CDR3 is 16 amino acids long. V shed 2 bases and J shed 3 bases, with 17 bases lying between them. CDR1 and CDR2 (germline): MNHNS, SASEGT. The CDR3 is CASSENSAGIGYEQYF. Here the CDR3 DNA reads TGTGCCAGCAGTGAAAATTCAGCAGGGATCGGCTACGAGCAGTACTTC.

This clonotype was recorded many times. The chain employs TRBV20-1 and TRBJ2-5; TRBD1 or TRBD2 may be the D gene (5 bases each). CDR1 and CDR2 (germline): DFQATT, SNEGSKA (reference sequence). V shed 1 base and J shed 5 bases, with 11 bases lying between them. This CDR3 region has 13 residues. DNA of the CDR3: TGCAGTGCTAGAGCCTGGGGGTGGGAGACCCAGTACTTC. Translating gives CSARAWGWETQYF.

There are many counts of this clonotype. V gene TRBV5-1 combines with J gene TRBJ2-7; the D call may be TRBD1 or TRBD2 (5 bases each). Germline CDR1 and CDR2: SGHRS and YFSETQ. The CDR3 length is 12 residues. Trimming removed 4 bases from V and 7 bases from J, with 12 bases in between. The CDR3 loop is CASSQPGPEQYF. Here the CDR3 DNA reads TGCGCCAGCAGCCAGCCGGGGCCAGAGCAGTACTTC.